The sequence of this TCR beta chain was determined in a study of T cells of healthy individuals. The germline CDR1 and CDR2 sequences are LGHDT and YNNKEL (reference sequence). V dropped 0 bases and J dropped 0 bases, with 5 bases sitting between them. The CDR3 extends over 15 amino acids. TCRdb used MiXCR to reprocess the 5' RACE reads, holding one entry per CDR3 protein. Altogether 40,000 to 60,000 distinct CDR3 sequences are present, roughly 14% being singletons, with the ten largest covering about 15%. The V and J genes are TRBV3-1 and TRBJ1-4, with unresolved D. The receptor was derived from a human donor in good health. CDR3 coding DNA: TGTGCCAGCAGCCAAGAGGCGGCAACTAATGAAAAACTGTTTTTT. This encodes CASSQEAATNEKLFF.